A single sample gave rise to the 7 T cell receptor beta chains below, sequenced in a study of post-analysis software for immune sequencing data. Overall study findings and caveats: The study found TRBV5-6, TRBV5-1 and TRBV20-1 among four to six TRBV segments more frequent in patients than controls.

The library was made from cDNA and included unique molecular identifiers. TCRdb reprocessed the PCR reads with MiXCR, giving one entry per CDR3 protein. The data show 430,000 or so distinct CDR3 sequences, approximately 38% seen once. Their cognate antigens are unknown. Source material: blood. The receptors derive from a girl under 10 years old with multiple sclerosis.

In this sample, this clonotype turned up a few times. The rearrangement uses TRBV10-3 and TRBJ2-6; weak D call: TRBD1 (6 bases). Trimming cost V 5 bases and J 0 bases, with 8 bases left between them. CDR1 is ENHRY, CDR2 SYGVKD, per germline. The CDR3 loop spans 15 amino acids. Here the CDR3 DNA reads TGTGCCATCAGTAACAGGGACTCTGGGGCCAACGTCCTGACTTTC. It yields the protein CAISNRDSGANVLTF.

The chain has TRBV20-1 and TRBJ2-7, with 11 nucleotides matching TRBD1. This CDR3 has 15 amino acids. V was clipped by 4 bases and J by 4 bases; unmatched bases: 9. Germline V CDR1 and CDR2: DFQATT, SNEGSKA (reference sequence). In DNA form, the CDR3 reads TGCAGTGCTACTATAGGGACAGGGGGGATTTACGAGCAGTACTTC. As protein: CSATIGTGGIYEQYF.

This clonotype showed up just a few times. V gene TRBV12-3 or TRBV12-4 combines with J gene TRBJ2-1, with 9 bases matching TRBD1. Losses at the gene ends were 3 bases for V and 0 bases for J; bases not matched to a gene: 9. The CDR3 is 18 residues long. CDR3 amino acids: CASSLKDRGLFSYNEQFF. In nucleotides, the CDR3 is TGTGCCAGCAGTTTGAAGGACAGGGGACTATTCTCCTACAATGAGCAGTTCTTC.

This sequence joins TRBV5-1 and TRBJ1-1, with TRBD1 as a possible D gene (6 bases). V was cut by 1 base and J by 1 base, with 8 bases left in between. In germline, CDR1 is SGHRS, CDR2 YFSETQ. The CDR3 has 14 amino acids. The CDR3 coding sequence is TGCGCCAGCAGCTTGCGGACAGCGAACACTGAAGCTTTCTTT. Translating gives CASSLRTANTEAFF.

The V and J genes are TRBV25-1 and TRBJ2-1, with D perhaps matching TRBD2 (6 bases). With the DNA end fitting TRBJ2-7 better, the J assignment may be wrong. Germline loops: CDR1 MGHDK, CDR2 SYGVNS. This CDR3 comprises 16 residues. The CDR3 region is CASSSSGDPSYNEQYF. CDR3 bases: TGTGCCAGCAGTTCCTCGGGAGACCCTTCGTACAATGAGCAGTACTTC.

The chain combines TRBV24-1 with TRBJ2-7; 9 nucleotides match TRBD2. The J call may be wrong; the DNA end is better matched by TRBJ2-4. This CDR3 contains 15 residues. CDR1 KGHDR and CDR2 SFDVKD come from the germline V gene. CDR3 nucleotide sequence: TGTGCCACCAGTGTGGGACTAGCTACGGGGAACATTCAGTACTTC. Its translation is CATSVGLATGNIQYF.

The table lists this clonotype with many counts. The gene calls are TRBV28 and TRBJ2-5; D gene unclear. The germline CDR1 and CDR2 sequences are MDHEN and SYDVKM. The CDR3 has 12 amino acids. Trimming left V 2 bases short and J 5 bases short, with 6 bases between. The CDR3 DNA reads as TGTGCCAGCAGTTTACGGGTGGAGACCCAGTACTTC. Protein sequence: CASSLRVETQYF.